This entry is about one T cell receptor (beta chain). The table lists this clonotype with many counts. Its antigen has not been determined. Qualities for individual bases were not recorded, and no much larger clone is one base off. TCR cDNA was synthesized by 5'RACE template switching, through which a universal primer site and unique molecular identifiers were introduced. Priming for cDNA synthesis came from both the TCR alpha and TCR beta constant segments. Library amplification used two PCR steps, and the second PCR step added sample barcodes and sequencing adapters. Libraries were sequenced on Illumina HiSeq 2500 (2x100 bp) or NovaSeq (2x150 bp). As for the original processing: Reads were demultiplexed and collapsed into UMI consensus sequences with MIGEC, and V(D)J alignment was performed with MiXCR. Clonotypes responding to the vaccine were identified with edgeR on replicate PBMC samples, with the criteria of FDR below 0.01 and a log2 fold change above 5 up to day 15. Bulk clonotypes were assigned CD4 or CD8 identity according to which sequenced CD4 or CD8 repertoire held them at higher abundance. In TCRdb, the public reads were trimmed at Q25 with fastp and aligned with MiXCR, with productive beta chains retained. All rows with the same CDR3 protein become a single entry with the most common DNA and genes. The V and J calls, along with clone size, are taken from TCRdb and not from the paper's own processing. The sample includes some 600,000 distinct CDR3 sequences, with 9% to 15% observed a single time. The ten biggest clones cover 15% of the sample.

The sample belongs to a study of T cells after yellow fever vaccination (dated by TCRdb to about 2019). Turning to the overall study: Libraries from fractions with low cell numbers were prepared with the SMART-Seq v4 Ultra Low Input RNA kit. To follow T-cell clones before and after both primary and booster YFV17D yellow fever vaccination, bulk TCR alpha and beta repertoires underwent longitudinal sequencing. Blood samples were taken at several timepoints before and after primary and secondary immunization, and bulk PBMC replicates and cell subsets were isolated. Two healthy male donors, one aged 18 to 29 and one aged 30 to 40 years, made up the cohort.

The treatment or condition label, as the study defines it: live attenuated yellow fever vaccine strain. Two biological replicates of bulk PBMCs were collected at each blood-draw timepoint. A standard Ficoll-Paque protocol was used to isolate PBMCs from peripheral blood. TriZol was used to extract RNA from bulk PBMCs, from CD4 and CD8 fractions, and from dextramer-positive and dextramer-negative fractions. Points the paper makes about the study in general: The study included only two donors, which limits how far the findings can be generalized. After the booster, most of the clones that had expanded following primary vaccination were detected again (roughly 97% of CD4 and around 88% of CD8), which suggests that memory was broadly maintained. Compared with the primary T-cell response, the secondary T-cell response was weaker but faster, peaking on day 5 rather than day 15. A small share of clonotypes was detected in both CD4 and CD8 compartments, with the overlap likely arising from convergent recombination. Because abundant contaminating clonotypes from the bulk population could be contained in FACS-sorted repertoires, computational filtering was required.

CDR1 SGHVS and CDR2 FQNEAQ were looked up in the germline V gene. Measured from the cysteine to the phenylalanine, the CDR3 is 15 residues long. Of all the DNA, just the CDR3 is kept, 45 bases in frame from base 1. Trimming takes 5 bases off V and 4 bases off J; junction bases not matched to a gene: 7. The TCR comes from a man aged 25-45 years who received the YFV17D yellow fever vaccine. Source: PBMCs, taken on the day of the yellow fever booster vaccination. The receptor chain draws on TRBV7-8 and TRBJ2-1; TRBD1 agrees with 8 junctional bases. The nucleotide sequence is TGTGCCAGCAGCCAAGGACAGGGAGGTTACAATGAGCAGTTCTTC. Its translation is CASSQGQGGYNEQFF.